This record looks at one TCR beta chain sequence and its context. In germline, CDR1 is SQVTM, CDR2 ANQGSEA. The CDR3 consists of 13 residues. Trimming shortened V by 0 bases and J by 2 bases, and 6 bases separated the two germline ends. The sample is drawn from a study of blood T cell repertoires in COVID-19. Libraries were prepared by immunoSEQ multiplex PCR; TCRdb keeps only in-frame clonotypes and omits some of them. The sample includes 20,000 to 25,000 clones, 90% seen only once; the top ten take roughly 2.5%. The V gene is TRBV29-1, the J gene TRBJ2-3; D is unclear. Sequencing input: peripheral blood. The TCR comes from a man aged 65 to 79 with acute or convalescent COVID-19. The CDR3 spells CSVEDLITDTQYF. The CDR3 DNA follows: TGCAGCGTTGAAGATCTAATCACAGATACGCAGTATTTT.